Described below is a single T cell receptor beta chain sequence and its context. The CDR3 is made up of 15 amino acids. Unmatched junction bases numbered 7, after V lost 3 bases and J lost 10 bases. Germline V gene data show CDR1 as MDHEN and CDR2 as SYDVKM. Alongside a J-beta primer mix, a sample-barcoded 5' primer served in a second PCR lasting about 7 to 11 cycles. MiXCR was run by TCRdb on the 5' RACE reads, yielding one entry per CDR3 protein. This sample has hundreds of thousands of distinct CDR3 sequences; 56% occur once, and the top ten carry approximately 24%. Donors gave around 10 milliliters of peripheral blood apiece. The data were taken from a study of blood T cells in healthy people across ages.

The source material was blood. The chain recombines TRBV28 with TRBJ1-6, with TRBD1 identical over 9 bases. The source of this sequence is a man aged 40-49 years in good health. The CDR3, as DNA: TGTGCCAGCAGTTTTTTTGGGACAGGGACCTCACCCCTCCACTTT. Protein: CASSFFGTGTSPLHF.